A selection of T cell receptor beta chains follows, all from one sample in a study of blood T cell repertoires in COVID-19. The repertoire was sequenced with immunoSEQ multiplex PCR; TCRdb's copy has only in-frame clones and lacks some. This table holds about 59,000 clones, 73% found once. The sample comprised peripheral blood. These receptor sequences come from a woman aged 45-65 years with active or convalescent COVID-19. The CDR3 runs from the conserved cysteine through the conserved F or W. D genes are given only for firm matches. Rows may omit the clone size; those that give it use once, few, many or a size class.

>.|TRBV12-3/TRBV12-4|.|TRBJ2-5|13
TGTGCCAGCAGTTGGGGCAGACACGAGACCCAGTACTTC
CASSWGRHETQYF
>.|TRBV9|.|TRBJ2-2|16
TGTGCCAGCAGCCCCCGGGTGGCCCCGAACACCGGGGAGCTGTTTTTT
CASSPRVAPNTGELFF
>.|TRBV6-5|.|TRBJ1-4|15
TGTGCCAGCAGTTACTCAGGGGGTATTAATGAAAAACTGTTTTTT
CASSYSGGINEKLFF
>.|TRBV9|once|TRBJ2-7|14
TGTGCCAGCAGCCCCCGGACACAGTCCTACGAGCAGTACTTC
CASSPRTQSYEQYF
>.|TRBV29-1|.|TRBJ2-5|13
TGCAGCGTTGTCAGGGCTCCGGAGGAGACCCAGTACTTC
CSVVRAPEETQYF
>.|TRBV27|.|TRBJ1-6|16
TGTGCCACCCAGGGGACGCTAAGCTCCTATAATTCACCCCTCCACTTT
CATQGTLSSYNSPLHF
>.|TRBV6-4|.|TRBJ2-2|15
TGTGCCAGCAGTGGCCAGGGCATAAACACCGGGGAGCTGTTTTTT
CASSGQGINTGELFF
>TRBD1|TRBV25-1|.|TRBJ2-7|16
TGTGCCAGCAGTGACCCACCCGGGACAGGGCAGTATGAGCAGTACTTC
CASSDPPGTGQYEQYF
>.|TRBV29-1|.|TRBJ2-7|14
TGCAGCGTTCAGGACAGTGTCAGCTCCTACGAGCAGTACTTC
CSVQDSVSSYEQYF
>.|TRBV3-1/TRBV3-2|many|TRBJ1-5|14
TGTGCCAGCAGCCAAGATATAGTGGATCAGCCCCAGCATTTT
CASSQDIVDQPQHF
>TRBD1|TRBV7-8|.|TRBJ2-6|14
TGTGCCAGCAGGCATGGACAGGGGCAAAACGTCCTGACTTTC
CASRHGQGQNVLTF
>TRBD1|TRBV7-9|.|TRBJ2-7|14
TGTGCCAGCAGCTTCTGGGACAGGGCGAACGAGCAGTACTTC
CASSFWDRANEQYF
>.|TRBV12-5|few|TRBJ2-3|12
TGTGCTAGTGGTCCCGGGACTTCGGCGCAGTATTTT
CASGPGTSAQYF
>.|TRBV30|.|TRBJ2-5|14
TGTGCCTGGAGTGTAAGTCAGGTCTCGGAGACCCAGTACTTC
CAWSVSQVSETQYF
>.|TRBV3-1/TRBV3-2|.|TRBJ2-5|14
TGTGCCAGCAGCCAAGTAGGGGTAGGGATGAGCCAGTACTTC
CASSQVGVGMSQYF
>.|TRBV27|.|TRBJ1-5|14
TGTGCCAGCAGTTCGGGTTTTAGCAATCAGCCCCAGCATTTT
CASSSGFSNQPQHF
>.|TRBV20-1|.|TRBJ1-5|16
TGCAGTGCTAGTTATCGGGGAATCGGGGGAAATCAGCCCCAGCATTTT
CSASYRGIGGNQPQHF
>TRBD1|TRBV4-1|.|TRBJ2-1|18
TGCGCCAGCAGCCTCTCGAGGGGGACGGGACAGCTATACAATGAGCAGTTCTTC
CASSLSRGTGQLYNEQFF
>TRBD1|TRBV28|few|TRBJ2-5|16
TGTGCCAGCAGTTTATTCGGACAGGGGAGAGGAGAGACCCAGTACTTC
CASSLFGQGRGETQYF
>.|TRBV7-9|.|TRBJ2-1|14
TGTGCCAGCAGCTTCCCTCAGGGTTTCGATGAGCAGTTCTTC
CASSFPQGFDEQFF
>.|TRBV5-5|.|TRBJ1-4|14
TGTGCCAGCAGCTTGGCAGGGGTTGGCGAAAAACTGTTTTTT
CASSLAGVGEKLFF
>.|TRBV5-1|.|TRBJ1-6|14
TGCGCCAGCAGCTTCAAACGGGGTGAATCACCCCTCCACTTT
CASSFKRGESPLHF
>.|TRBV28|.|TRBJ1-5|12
TGTGCCAGCAGTTCCCGCCAGCAGCCCCAGCATTTT
CASSSRQQPQHF
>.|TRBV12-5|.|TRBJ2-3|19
TGTGCTAGTGGTTTGGTAGGTGGCGGGTTCCGTTCAAGCACAGATACGCAGTATTTT
CASGLVGGGFRSSTDTQYF
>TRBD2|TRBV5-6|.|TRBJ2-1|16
TGTGCCAGCAGCTTGGGCGGGAGGATCGCCTACAATGAGCAGTTCTTC
CASSLGGRIAYNEQFF
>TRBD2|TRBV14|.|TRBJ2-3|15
TGTGCCAGCAGCCAGATAGCGGGACGCACAGATACGCAGTATTTT
CASSQIAGRTDTQYF
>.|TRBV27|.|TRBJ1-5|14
TGTGCCAGCAGTCCAACAGGTAGCAATCAGCCCCAGCATTTT
CASSPTGSNQPQHF